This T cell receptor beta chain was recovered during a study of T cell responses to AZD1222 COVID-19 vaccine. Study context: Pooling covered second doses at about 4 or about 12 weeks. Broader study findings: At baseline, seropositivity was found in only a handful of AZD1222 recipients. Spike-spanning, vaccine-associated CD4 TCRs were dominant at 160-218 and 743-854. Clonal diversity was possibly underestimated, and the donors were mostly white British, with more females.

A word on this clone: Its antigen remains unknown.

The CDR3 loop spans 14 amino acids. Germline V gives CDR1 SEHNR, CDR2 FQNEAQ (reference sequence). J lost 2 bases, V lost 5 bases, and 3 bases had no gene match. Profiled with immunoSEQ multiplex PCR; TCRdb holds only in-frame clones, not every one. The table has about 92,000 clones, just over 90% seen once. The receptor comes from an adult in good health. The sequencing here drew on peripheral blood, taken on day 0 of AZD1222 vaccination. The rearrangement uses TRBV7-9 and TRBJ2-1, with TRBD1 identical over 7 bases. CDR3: CASSETGPYNEQFF. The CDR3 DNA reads TGTGCCAGCAGCGAGACAGGGCCCTACAATGAGCAGTTCTTC.